This T cell receptor (beta chain) originates from a study of blood T cell repertoires in COVID-19. Overall study context: The United States, Italy and Spain were the sources of the acute and convalescent COVID-19 samples.

Source study methods: Nucleated cell number was recorded as an estimate derived from reference gene primer amplification. TCRdb's copy holds only in-frame clones and misses some; the assay was immunoSEQ multiplex PCR. The DNA was the basis for D and trimming; V, J and clone size are from that table. The table records 140,000 to 150,000 clones, roughly 86% of them present only once. Germline V gives CDR1 SEHNR, CDR2 FQNEAQ (reference sequence). V was clipped by 5 bases and J by 7 bases; unmatched bases: 12. The CDR3 has 16 amino acids. Sequenced input: peripheral blood. This receptor was taken from a man in his 70s with acute or convalescent COVID-19. The rearrangement uses TRBV7-9 and TRBJ2-1; 9 nucleotides agree with TRBD2. CDR3 nucleotides: TGTGCCAGCAGCATCACCCTCGGCGGGAGGGCGAATGAGCAGTTCTTC. This encodes CASSITLGGRANEQFF.